Listed here is a single T cell receptor (beta chain). Participant-given clinical history determined each cohort assignment. This specimen belongs to a study of blood T cell repertoires in COVID-19. Clones were read by immunoSEQ multiplex PCR, and TCRdb kept only the in-frame ones, dropping some. The sample has 230,000 or so clones, roughly 88% seen once. The germline gives CDR1 SGDLS, CDR2 YYNGEE. The CDR3 totals 19 residues. V lost 3 bases to trimming and J lost 0 bases, with 22 bases between them. The sequencing sample was made of PBMCs or T cells enriched from blood (not recorded which). The rearrangement uses TRBV9 and TRBJ2-1; a weak D match, TRBD1 (5 bases). The sequence was obtained from a woman in her thirties or forties with acute COVID-19. For the CDR3, the DNA is TGTGCCAGCAGCGACCAGGGTTTTTCTGATCCCAGCTCCTACAATGAGCAGTTCTTC. It translates to CASSDQGFSDPSSYNEQFF.